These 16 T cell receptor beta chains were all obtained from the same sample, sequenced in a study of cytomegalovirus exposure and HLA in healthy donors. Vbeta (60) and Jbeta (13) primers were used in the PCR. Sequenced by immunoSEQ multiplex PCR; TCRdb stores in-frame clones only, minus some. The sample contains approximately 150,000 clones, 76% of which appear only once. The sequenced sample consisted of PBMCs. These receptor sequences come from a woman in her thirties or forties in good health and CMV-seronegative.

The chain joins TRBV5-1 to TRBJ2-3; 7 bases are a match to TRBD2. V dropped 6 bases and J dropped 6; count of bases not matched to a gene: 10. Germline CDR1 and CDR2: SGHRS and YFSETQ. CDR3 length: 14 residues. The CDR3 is CASTLAALGDTQYF. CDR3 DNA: TGCGCCAGCACGCTAGCGGCCCTGGGGGATACGCAGTATTTT.

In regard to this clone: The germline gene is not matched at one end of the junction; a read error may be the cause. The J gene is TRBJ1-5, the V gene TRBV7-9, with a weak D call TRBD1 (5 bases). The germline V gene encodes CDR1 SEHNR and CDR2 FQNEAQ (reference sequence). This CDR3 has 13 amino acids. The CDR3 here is CSSSSRDLQPQHF. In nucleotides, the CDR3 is TGTTCCAGCAGCTCCAGGGACTTGCAGCCCCAGCATTTT.

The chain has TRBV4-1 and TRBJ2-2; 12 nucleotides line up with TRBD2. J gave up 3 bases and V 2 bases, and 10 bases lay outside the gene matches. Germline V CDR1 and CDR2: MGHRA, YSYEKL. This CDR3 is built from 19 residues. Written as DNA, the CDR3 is TGCGCCAGCAGCCAATCGCTAGCGGGAGGGTATACAGACACCGGGGAGCTGTTTTTT. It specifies CASSQSLAGGYTDTGELFF.

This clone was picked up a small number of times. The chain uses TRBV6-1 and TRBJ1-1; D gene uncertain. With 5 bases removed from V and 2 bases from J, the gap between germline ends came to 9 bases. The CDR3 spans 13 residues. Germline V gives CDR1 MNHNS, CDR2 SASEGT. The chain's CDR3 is CASSTHLNTEAFF. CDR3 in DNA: TGTGCCAGCAGTACACATTTAAACACTGAAGCTTTCTTT.

In nucleotides, the CDR3 is TGCGCCAGCACAGCTTCGACAGGGGGCACAAAATACGTCTATGGCTACACCTTC. As protein: CASTASTGGTKYVYGYTF. V usage is TRBV5-1 and J usage is TRBJ1-2; 10 bases fit TRBD1. Germline CDR1 is SGHRS and CDR2 is YFSETQ. The CDR3 totals 18 residues. The V segment lost 6 bases and the J segment 4 bases; nucleotides outside the gene matches: 18. The full variable domain, with the rest looked up from reference TRBV5-1 and TRBJ1-2, is KAGVTQTPRYLIKTRGQQVTLSCSPISGHRSVSWYQQTPGQGLQFLFEYFSETQRNKGNFPGRFSGRQFSNSRSEMNVSTLELGDSALYLCASTASTGGTKYVYGYTFGSGTRLTVV.

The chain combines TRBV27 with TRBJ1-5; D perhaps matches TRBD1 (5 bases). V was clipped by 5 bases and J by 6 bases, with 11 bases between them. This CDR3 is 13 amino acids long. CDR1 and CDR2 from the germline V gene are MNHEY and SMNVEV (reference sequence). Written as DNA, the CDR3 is TGTGCCAGCAGTACGACCAGGGTTCAGCCCCAGCATTTT. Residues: CASSTTRVQPQHF.

DNA of the CDR3: TGTGCCAGCAGCCCGCCCGGAGGCGGTTCCTACGAGCAGTACTTC. It is translated as CASSPPGGGSYEQYF. The chain couples TRBV13 to TRBJ2-7; a weak D match, TRBD2 (5 bases). The germline CDR1 and CDR2 sequences are PRHDT and FYEKMQ (reference sequence). The CDR3 loop spans 15 amino acids. V lost 5 bases and J lost 1, with 15 bases in between.

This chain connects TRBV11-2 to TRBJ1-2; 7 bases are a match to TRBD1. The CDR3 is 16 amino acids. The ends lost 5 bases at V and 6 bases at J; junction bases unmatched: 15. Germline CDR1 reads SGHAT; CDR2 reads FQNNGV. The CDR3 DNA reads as TGTGCCAGCAGCCCCGCCTGGGACAGCCAAACCCATGGCTACACCTTC. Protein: CASSPAWDSQTHGYTF. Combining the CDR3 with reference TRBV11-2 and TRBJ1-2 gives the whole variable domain EAGVAQSPRYKIIEKRQSVAFWCNPISGHATLYWYQQILGQGPKLLIQFQNNGVVDDSQLPKDRFSAERLKGVDSTLKIQPAKLEDSAVYLCASSPAWDSQTHGYTFGSGTRLTVV.

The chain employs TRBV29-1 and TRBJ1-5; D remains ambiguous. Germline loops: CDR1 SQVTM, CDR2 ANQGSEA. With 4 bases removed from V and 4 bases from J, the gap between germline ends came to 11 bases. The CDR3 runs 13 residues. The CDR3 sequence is CSVGGAGNQPQHF. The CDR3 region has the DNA TGCAGCGTTGGGGGAGCAGGAAATCAGCCCCAGCATTTT.

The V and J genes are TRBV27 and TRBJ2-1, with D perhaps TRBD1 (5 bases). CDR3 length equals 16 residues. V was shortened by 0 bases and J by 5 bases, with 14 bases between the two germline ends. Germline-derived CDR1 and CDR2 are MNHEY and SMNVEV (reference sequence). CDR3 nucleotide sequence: TGTGCCAGCAGTTTATCAGGGGCTCCAGGTAACAATGAGCAGTTCTTC. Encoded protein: CASSLSGAPGNNEQFF.

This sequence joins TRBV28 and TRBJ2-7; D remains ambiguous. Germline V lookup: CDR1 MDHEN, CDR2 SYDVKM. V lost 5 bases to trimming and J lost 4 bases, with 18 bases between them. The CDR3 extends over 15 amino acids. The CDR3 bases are TGTGCCAGCAGTGAAATCCAGAACCTCAGGTACGAGCAGTACTTC. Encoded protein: CASSEIQNLRYEQYF.

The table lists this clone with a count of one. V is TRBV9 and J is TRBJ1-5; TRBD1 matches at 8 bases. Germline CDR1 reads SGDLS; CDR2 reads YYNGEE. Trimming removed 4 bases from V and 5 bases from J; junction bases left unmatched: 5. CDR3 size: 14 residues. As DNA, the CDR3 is TGTGCCAGCAGCCCAACAGGGGGTGATCAGCCCCAGCATTTT. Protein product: CASSPTGGDQPQHF.

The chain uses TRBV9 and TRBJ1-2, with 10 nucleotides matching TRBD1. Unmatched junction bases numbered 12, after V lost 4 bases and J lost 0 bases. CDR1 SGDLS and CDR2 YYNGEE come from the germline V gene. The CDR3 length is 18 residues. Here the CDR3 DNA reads TGTGCCAGCAGCCCCCCCGGACAGGGGGAATCCCCTAACTATGGCTACACCTTC. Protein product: CASSPPGQGESPNYGYTF.

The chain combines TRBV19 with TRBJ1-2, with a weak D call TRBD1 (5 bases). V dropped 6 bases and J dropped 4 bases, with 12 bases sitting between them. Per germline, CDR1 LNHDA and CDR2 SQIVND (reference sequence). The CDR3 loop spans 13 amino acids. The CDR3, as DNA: TGTGCCAGTAGCTCTTTGGGGGGCTATGGCTACACCTTC. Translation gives CASSSLGGYGYTF.

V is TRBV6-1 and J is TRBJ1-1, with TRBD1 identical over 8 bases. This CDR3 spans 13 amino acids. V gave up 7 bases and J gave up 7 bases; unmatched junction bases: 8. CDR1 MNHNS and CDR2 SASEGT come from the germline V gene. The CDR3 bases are TGTGCCAGCAAGGACAGGGATCGGGTTGAAGCTTTCTTT. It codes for CASKDRDRVEAFF.

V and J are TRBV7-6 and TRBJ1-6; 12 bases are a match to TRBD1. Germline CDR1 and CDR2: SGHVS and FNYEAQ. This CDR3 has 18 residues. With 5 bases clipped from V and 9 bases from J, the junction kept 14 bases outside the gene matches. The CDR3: CASSTGTGGVGGASPLHF. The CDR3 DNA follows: TGTGCCAGCAGCACCGGGACAGGGGGCGTCGGAGGCGCTTCACCCCTCCACTTT.